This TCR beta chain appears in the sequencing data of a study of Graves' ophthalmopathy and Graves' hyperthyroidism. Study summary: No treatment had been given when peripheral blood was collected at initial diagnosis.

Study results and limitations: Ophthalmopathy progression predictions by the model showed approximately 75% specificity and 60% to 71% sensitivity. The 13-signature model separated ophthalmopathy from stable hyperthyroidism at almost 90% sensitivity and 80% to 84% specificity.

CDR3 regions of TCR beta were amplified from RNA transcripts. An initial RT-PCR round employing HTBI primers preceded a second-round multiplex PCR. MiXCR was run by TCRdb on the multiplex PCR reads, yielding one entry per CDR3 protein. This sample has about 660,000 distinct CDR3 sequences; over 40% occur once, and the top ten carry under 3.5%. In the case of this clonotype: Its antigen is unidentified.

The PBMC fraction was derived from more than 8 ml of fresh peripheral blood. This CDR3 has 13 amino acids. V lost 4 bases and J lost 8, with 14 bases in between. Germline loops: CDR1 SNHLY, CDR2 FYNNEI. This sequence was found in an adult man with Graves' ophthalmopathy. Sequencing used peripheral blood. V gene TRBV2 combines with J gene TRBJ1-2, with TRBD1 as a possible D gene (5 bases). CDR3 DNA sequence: TGTGCCAGCAGTGCTGCAGGGCCGGAAGGCTACACCTTC. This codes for CASSAAGPEGYTF.